These T cell receptor beta chains were read from a single sample in a study of graft-versus-host responses after intestinal transplantation. The table came from immunoSEQ multiplex PCR; TCRdb's copy has only in-frame clones and leaves some out. The sample has over 15,000 clones; around 90% are singletons. The sample was PBMCs, taken 110 days after intestinal transplant. The receptors originated from a human patient who received an intestinal transplant, so some T cells may come from the graft donor. The conserved cysteine and the conserved F or W are not part of the CDR3 here. The size entry is marked missing in some rows and otherwise reads once, few, many or a size class.

v_gene,j_gene,abundance,CDR3aa
TRBV27,TRBJ2-7,NA,ASSLMGGESYEQY
TRBV4-3,TRBJ1-4,NA,ASSQDVGWVRTNEKLF
TRBV7-9,TRBJ1-1,NA,ASSLGTALEAF
TRBV11-2,TRBJ2-1,NA,ASSLGLSYNEQF
TRBV6-1,TRBJ2-7,NA,ASSGPKRGHIVLGQY
TRBV27,TRBJ1-5,once,ASSLTGSGVWDQPQH
TRBV19,TRBJ1-5,NA,ASSISRSGDQPQH
TRBV7-6,TRBJ2-3,once,ASSAYRGLAGGDSTDTQY
TRBV6-6,TRBJ2-6,NA,ASSSSTGANVLT
TRBV7-2,TRBJ2-7,NA,ASSPGGGVAGLQY
TRBV2,TRBJ2-7,NA,ASSEGQNGNEQY
TRBV6-6,TRBJ1-2,NA,ASSYSHRYGYT
TRBV11-2,TRBJ2-7,NA,ASIPTSGSNEQY
TRBV7-9,TRBJ2-3,NA,ASSTGQGADTQY
TRBV27,TRBJ1-3,few,ASSPIRDRGDTIY
TRBV28,TRBJ2-1,NA,ASSVPGEETSSYNEQF